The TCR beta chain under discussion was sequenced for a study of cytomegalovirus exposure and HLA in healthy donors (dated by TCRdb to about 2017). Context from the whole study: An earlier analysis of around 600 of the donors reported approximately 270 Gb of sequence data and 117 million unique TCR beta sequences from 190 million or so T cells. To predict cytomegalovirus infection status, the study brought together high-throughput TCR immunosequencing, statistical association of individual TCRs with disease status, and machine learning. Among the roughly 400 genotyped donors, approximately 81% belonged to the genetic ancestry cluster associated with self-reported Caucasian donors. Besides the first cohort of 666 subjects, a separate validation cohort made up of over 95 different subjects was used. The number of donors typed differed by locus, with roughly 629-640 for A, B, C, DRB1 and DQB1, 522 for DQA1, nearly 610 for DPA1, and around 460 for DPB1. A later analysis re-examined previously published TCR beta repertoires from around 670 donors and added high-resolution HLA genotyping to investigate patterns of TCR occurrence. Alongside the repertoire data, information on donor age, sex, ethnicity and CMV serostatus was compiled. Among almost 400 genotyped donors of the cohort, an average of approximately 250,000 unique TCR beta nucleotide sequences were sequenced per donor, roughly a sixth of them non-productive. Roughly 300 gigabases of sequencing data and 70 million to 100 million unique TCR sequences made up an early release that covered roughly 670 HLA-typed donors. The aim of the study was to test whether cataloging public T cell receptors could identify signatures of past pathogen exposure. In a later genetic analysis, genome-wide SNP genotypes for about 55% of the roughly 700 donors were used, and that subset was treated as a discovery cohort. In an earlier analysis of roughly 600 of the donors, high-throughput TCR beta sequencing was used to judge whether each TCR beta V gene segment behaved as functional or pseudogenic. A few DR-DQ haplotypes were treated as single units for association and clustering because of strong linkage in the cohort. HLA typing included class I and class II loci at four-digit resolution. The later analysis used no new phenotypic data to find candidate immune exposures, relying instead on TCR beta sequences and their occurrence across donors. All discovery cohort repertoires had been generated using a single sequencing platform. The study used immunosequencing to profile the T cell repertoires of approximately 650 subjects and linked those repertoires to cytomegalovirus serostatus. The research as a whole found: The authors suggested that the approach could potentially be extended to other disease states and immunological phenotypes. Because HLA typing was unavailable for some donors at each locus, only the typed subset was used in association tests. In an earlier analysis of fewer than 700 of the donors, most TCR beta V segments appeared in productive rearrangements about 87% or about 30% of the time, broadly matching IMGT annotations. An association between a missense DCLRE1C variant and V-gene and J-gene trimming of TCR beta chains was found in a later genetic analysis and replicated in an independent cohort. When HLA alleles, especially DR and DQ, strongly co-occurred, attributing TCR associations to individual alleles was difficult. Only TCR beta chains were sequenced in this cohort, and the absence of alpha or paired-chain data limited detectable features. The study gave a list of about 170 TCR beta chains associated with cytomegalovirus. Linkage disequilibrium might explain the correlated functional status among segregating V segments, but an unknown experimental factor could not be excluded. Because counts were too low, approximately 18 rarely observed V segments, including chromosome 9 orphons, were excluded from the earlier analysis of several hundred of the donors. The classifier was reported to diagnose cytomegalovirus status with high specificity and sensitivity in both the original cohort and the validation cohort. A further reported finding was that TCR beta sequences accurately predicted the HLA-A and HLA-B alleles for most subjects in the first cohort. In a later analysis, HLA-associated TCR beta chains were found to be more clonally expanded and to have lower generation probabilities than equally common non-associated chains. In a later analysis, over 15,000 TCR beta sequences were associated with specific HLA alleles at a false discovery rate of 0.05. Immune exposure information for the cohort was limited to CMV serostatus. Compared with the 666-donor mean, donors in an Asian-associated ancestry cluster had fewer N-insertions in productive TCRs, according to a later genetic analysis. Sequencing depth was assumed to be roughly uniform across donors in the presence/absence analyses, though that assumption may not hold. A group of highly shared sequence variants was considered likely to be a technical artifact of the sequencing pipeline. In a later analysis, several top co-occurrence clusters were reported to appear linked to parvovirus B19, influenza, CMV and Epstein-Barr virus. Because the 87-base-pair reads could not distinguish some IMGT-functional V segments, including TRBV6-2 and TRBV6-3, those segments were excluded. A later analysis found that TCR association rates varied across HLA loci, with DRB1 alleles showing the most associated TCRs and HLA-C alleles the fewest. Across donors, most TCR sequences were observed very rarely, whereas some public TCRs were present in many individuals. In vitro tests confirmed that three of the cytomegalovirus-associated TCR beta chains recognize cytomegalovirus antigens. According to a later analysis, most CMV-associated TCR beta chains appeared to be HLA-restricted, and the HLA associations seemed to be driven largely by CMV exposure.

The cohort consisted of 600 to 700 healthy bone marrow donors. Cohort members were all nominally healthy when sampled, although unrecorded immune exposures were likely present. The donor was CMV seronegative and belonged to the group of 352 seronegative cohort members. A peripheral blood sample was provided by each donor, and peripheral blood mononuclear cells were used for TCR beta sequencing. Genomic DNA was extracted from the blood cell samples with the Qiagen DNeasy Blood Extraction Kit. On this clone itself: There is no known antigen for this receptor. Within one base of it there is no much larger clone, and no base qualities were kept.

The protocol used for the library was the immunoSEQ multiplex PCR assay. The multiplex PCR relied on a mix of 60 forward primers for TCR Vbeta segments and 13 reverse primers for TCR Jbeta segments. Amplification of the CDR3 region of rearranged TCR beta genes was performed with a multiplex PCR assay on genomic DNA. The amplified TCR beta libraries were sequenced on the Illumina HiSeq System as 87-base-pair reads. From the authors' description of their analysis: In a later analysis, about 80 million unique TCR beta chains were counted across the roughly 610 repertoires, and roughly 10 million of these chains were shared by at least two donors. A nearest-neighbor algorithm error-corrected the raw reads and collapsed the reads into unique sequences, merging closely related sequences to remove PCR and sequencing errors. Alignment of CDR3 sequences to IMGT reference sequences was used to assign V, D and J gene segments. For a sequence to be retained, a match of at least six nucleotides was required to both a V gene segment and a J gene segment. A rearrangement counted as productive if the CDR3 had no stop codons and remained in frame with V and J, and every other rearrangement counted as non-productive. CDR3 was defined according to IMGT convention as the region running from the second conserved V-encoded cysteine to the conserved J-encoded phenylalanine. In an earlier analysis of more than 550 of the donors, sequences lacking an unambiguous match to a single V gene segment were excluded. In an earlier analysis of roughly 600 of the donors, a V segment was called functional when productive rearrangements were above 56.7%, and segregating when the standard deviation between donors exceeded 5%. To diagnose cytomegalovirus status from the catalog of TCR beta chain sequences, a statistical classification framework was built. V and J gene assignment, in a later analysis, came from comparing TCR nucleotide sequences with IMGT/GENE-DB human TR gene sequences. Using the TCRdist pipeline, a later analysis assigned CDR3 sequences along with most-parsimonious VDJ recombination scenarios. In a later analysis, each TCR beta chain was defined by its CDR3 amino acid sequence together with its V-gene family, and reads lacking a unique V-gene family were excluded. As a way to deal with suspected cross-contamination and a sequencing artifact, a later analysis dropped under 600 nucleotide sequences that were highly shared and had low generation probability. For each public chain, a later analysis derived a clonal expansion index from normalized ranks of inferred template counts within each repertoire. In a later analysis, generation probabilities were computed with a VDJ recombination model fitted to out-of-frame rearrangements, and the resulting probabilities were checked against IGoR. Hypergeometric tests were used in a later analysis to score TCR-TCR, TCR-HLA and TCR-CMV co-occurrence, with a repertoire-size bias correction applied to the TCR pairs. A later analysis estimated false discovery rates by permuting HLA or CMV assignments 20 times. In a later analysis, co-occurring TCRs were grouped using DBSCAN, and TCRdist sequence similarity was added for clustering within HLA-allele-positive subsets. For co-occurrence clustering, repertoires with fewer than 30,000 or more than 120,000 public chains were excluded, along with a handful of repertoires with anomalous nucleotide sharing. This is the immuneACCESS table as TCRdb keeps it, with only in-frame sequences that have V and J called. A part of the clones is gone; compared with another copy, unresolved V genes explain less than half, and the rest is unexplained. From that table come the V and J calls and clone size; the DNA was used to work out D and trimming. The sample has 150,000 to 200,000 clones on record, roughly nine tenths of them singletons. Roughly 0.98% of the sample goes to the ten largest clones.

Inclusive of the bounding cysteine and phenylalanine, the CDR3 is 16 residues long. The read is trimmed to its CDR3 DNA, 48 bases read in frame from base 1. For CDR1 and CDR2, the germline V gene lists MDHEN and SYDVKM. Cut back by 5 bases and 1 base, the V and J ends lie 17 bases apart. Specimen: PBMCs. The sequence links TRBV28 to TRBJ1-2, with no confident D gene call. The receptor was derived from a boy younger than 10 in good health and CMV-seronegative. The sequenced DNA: TGTGCCAGCAGTACCCCCGTAGGTCTAGATAACTATGGCTACACCTTC. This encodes CASSTPVGLDNYGYTF.